These T cell receptor beta chains were read from a single sample in a study of T cells in Graves' hyperthyroidism and ophthalmopathy. TCRdb used MiXCR to reprocess the multiplex PCR reads, holding one entry per CDR3 protein. Of 600,000 to 700,000 distinct CDR3 sequences listed, approximately 14% were seen once; the top ten hold around 4%. Input material: blood. The source is a woman between 35 and 50 years old with Graves' ophthalmopathy. Each CDR3 is given with its conserved first and last residue. Each record gives: V gene, J gene, CDR3 protein.

V gene: TRBV20-1
J gene: TRBJ2-5
CDR3 protein: CSARTSDVRYQETQYF

V gene: TRBV28
J gene: TRBJ2-7
CDR3 protein: CASRLPPYEQYF

V gene: TRBV7-8
J gene: TRBJ2-7
CDR3 protein: CASRQTRVYEQYF

V gene: TRBV3-1
J gene: TRBJ1-5
CDR3 protein: CASSQDHSRGRGNQPQHF

V gene: TRBV2
J gene: TRBJ1-3
CDR3 protein: CASRGHYSGNTIYF

V gene: TRBV28
J gene: TRBJ2-3
CDR3 protein: CASRSTSGIDTQYF

V gene: TRBV7-2
J gene: TRBJ1-1
CDR3 protein: CASSLIGRNPEAFF

V gene: TRBV6-1
J gene: TRBJ2-4
CDR3 protein: CASRSGGVNIQYF

V gene: TRBV7-9
J gene: TRBJ2-1
CDR3 protein: CASSLSLAGNEQFF

V gene: TRBV29-1
J gene: TRBJ1-2
CDR3 protein: CSVGEPGQDNGYTF

V gene: TRBV28
J gene: TRBJ2-4
CDR3 protein: CASSFPDLANIQYF

V gene: TRBV19
J gene: TRBJ1-1
CDR3 protein: CASSIGGGGTEAFF

V gene: TRBV7-3
J gene: TRBJ1-1
CDR3 protein: CASSQRGGPNTEAFF

V gene: TRBV6-1
J gene: TRBJ1-1
CDR3 protein: CASGLSRATEAFF

V gene: TRBV28
J gene: TRBJ2-7
CDR3 protein: CASSPEPTSYEQYF

V gene: TRBV6-1
J gene: TRBJ2-6
CDR3 protein: CASSRVGGANVLTF

V gene: TRBV5-1
J gene: TRBJ2-5
CDR3 protein: CASSLSGGRETQYF

V gene: TRBV11-2
J gene: TRBJ1-2
CDR3 protein: CASRDHKRQGYTF

V gene: TRBV20-1
J gene: TRBJ1-5
CDR3 protein: CSASFNRGGNQPQHF

V gene: TRBV28
J gene: TRBJ1-2
CDR3 protein: CASSLTGLDGYTF

V gene: TRBV12-3/TRBV12-4
J gene: TRBJ1-6
CDR3 protein: CASSSHGSPLHF

V gene: TRBV6-2/TRBV6-3
J gene: TRBJ1-1
CDR3 protein: CASSYSGQGLPVNTEAFF

V gene: TRBV28
J gene: TRBJ2-2
CDR3 protein: CASSLSQRSGELFF

V gene: TRBV5-1
J gene: TRBJ1-6
CDR3 protein: CASSLTGGHNSPLHF

V gene: TRBV12-3/TRBV12-4
J gene: TRBJ2-5
CDR3 protein: CASSRVRETQYF

V gene: TRBV11-2
J gene: TRBJ1-1
CDR3 protein: CASSSSWTGAPFEAFF

V gene: TRBV15
J gene: TRBJ1-3
CDR3 protein: CATSRDRGAGNTIYF

V gene: TRBV24-1
J gene: TRBJ1-1
CDR3 protein: CATSDQVNTEAFF

V gene: TRBV29-1
J gene: TRBJ2-5
CDR3 protein: CSGLPGQGRETQYF

V gene: TRBV5-5
J gene: TRBJ2-7
CDR3 protein: CASSYLTGGGSYEQYF

V gene: TRBV13
J gene: TRBJ2-2
CDR3 protein: CASSTRQRMNTGELFF

V gene: TRBV7-6
J gene: TRBJ2-2
CDR3 protein: CASSLEAAGAGELFF

V gene: TRBV14
J gene: TRBJ2-7
CDR3 protein: CASSFGLGVSYEQYF

V gene: TRBV5-1
J gene: TRBJ2-7
CDR3 protein: CASSSDGYYYEQYF

V gene: TRBV30
J gene: TRBJ2-2
CDR3 protein: CAWSVLETANTGELFF

V gene: TRBV15
J gene: TRBJ2-7
CDR3 protein: CATSRDLLGPYEQYF

V gene: TRBV30
J gene: TRBJ1-5
CDR3 protein: CAWSGIGDQRGQPQHF